Listed below are T cell receptor beta chains from one sample, sequenced in a study of control samples from healthy donors and cancer patients. The repertoire was sequenced with immunoSEQ multiplex PCR; TCRdb's copy has only in-frame clones and lacks some. The sample contains 120,000 to 150,000 clones, more than 85% of which appear only once. The source material was blood. These receptors came from a man aged 30 to 45 in good health. Both conserved end residues are part of each CDR3. A D gene is named only where the DNA matches it firmly. Not all rows give a size; the values are once, few, many and, for expanded clones, a class.

d_gene,v_gene,j_gene,abundance,CDR3nt,CDR3aa
-,TRBV3-1/TRBV3-2,TRBJ1-1,once,TGTGCCAGCAGCCAAGGGGGGGCGCGGACTGAAGCTTTCTTT,CASSQGGARTEAFF
TRBD1,TRBV29-1,TRBJ2-7,-,TGCAGCGTTGAAGCCCGGGACAGGGGCTACGAGCAGTACTTC,CSVEARDRGYEQYF
-,TRBV24-1,TRBJ1-2,-,TGTGCCACCAGTGCCCAGGGTTTTTATGGCTACACCTTC,CATSAQGFYGYTF
-,TRBV15,TRBJ1-1,-,TGTGCCACCAGCAGCCCTCCAAAGGGTCACAGGGCGAACACTGAAGCTTTCTTT,CATSSPPKGHRANTEAFF
-,TRBV27,TRBJ2-1,-,TGTGCCAGCAGTTTGGAGCGGAGCTCCTACAATGAGCAGTTCTTC,CASSLERSSYNEQFF
TRBD1,TRBV5-6,TRBJ1-3,-,TGTGCCAGCAGCTCCACGGACAGGGCCCATCCTGGAAACACCATATATTTT,CASSSTDRAHPGNTIYF
TRBD2,TRBV18,TRBJ2-2,-,TGTGCCAGCTCACCGTGGGCTAGCGGGGGCCACACCGGGGAGCTGTTTTTT,CASSPWASGGHTGELFF
TRBD2,TRBV11-2,TRBJ2-3,-,TGTGCCAGCAGCTTAGATGGACTAGCGGGGGTACGCGGCACAGATACGCAGTATTTT,CASSLDGLAGVRGTDTQYF
-,TRBV2,TRBJ1-2,-,TGTGCCAGCAGGTTACCACAGGAAGGTGGCTACACCTTC,CASRLPQEGGYTF
TRBD1,TRBV12-5,TRBJ2-7,-,TGTGCTAGTGGTTTGCCCCAAAAGACAGCCGGGACAGGAAGGGGCTACGAGCAGTACTTC,CASGLPQKTAGTGRGYEQYF
-,TRBV5-1,TRBJ2-1,few,TGCGCCAGCAGCTGGGACCCCCAGTCCGGCGAGCAGTTCTTC,CASSWDPQSGEQFF
-,TRBV7-6,TRBJ1-6,once,TGTGCCAGCAGCTTAGCCGGGGGAAAGGATTCACCCCTCCACTTT,CASSLAGGKDSPLHF
-,TRBV11-2,TRBJ1-1,-,TGTGCCAGCAGCTTAGACCTCACGAACACTGAAGCTTTCTTT,CASSLDLTNTEAFF
TRBD1,TRBV5-5,TRBJ2-1,-,TGTGCCAGCAGCTGGACAGGGGGCAATGAGCAGTTCTTC,CASSWTGGNEQFF
-,TRBV28,TRBJ1-1,few,TGTGCCAGCAGTTTCTCCCAGGGACTCTTGAACACTGAAGCTTTCTTT,CASSFSQGLLNTEAFF
-,TRBV27,TRBJ2-7,-,TGTGCCAGCAGTTCGCGACTGAATTCCTACGAGCAGTACTTC,CASSSRLNSYEQYF
-,TRBV12-3/TRBV12-4,TRBJ2-3,once,TGTGCCAGCAGAGTATCGGCTACAGATACGCAGTATTTT,CASRVSATDTQYF
TRBD1,TRBV27,TRBJ1-4,once,TGTGCCAGCAGTTCGACAGGGGGGTATGAAAAACTGTTTTTT,CASSSTGGYEKLFF
-,TRBV2,TRBJ1-2,-,TGTGCCAGCATCGACCCCGACGGACCTAACTATGGCTACACCTTC,CASIDPDGPNYGYTF
TRBD1,TRBV27,TRBJ1-5,-,TGTGCCAGCAGTCAGGGGGCGAGTCAGCCCCAGCATTTT,CASSQGASQPQHF
-,TRBV27,TRBJ1-5,once,TGTGCCAGCAGCCCTGACAGGACTAATCAGCCCCAGCATTTT,CASSPDRTNQPQHF
-,TRBV10-2,TRBJ2-1,-,TGCGCCAGCAGTGATCCAATCCGGGGGAACTACAATGAGCAGTTCTTC,CASSDPIRGNYNEQFF
-,TRBV30,TRBJ1-5,-,TGTGCCTGGAGTCTAGGCCAGACGAATCAGCCCCAGCATTTT,CAWSLGQTNQPQHF
TRBD1,TRBV27,TRBJ2-6,-,TGTGCCAGCAGCCTTGACAGGGCTGGGGCCAACGTCCTGACTTTC,CASSLDRAGANVLTF
-,TRBV5-1,TRBJ2-7,-,TGCGCCAGCAGCTTGGCCGGGCATACCTACGAGCAGTACTTC,CASSLAGHTYEQYF
TRBD1,TRBV24-1,TRBJ1-2,-,TGTGCCACCAGTGATTGGACAGGGTTAGGGGGCTACACCTTC,CATSDWTGLGGYTF
-,TRBV5-1,TRBJ2-7,-,TGCGCCAGCAGCTTGTTAGGTCCCACGACCAACGAGCAGTACTTC,CASSLLGPTTNEQYF
-,TRBV14,TRBJ2-7,-,TGTGCCAGCAGCCAAGATCCTTTGGAGCAGTACTTC,CASSQDPLEQYF
-,TRBV10-3,TRBJ1-5,-,TGTGCCATCAGTGAGGAGGGGGGGGGTATAAGCAATCAGCCCCAGCATTTT,CAISEEGGGISNQPQHF
-,TRBV9,TRBJ1-3,-,TGTGCCAGCAGACCTTTCTCTGGAAACACCATATATTTT,CASRPFSGNTIYF